This TCR beta chain stems from a study of T cell changes during pregnancy in multiple sclerosis. The protocol was immunoSEQ multiplex PCR, while the TCRdb copy is restricted to in-frame clones and leaves out a portion. The repertoire has 40,000 or so clones, roughly 93% of them found once; the top ten carry around 8%. The specimen was CD8+ T cells from peripheral blood mononuclear cells, collected in the third trimester of pregnancy. The sequence came from a female donor with multiple sclerosis, enrolled in a pregnancy study.

This chain's CDR3 is CASAQGPVNYGYTF. CDR3 DNA sequence: TGTGCCAGCGCACAGGGCCCCGTCAACTATGGCTACACCTTC. V gene TRBV6-5 combines with J gene TRBJ1-2; tentative D call: TRBD1 (6 bases). This CDR3 spans 14 amino acids. V dropped 8 bases and J dropped 2 bases, with 15 bases sitting between them. In germline, CDR1 is MNHEY, CDR2 SVGAGI.